The clone carrying this TCR beta chain was observed many times. Its antigen remains unknown. Germline V gene sequence: CDR1 DFQATT, CDR2 SNEGSKA (reference sequence). The length of the CDR3 is 13 residues. The ends were cut back, 5 bases at V and 4 bases at J, with 14 bases in the middle. The sample comes from a study of T cells in Graves' hyperthyroidism and ophthalmopathy. Findings of the study overall: In validation, the model predicted ophthalmopathy. These predictions came a median about 6.5 months before onset.

Amplification of TCR beta CDR3 regions used RNA as the template. HTBI primers were the set used in a first-round RT-PCR of the TCR CDR3. TCRdb recomputed calls from the multiplex PCR reads with MiXCR, one row per CDR3 protein. The repertoire holds around 250,000 distinct CDR3 sequences, just over 14% seen once, with 13% in the top ten. This chain joins TRBV20-1 and TRBJ1-2; D not resolved. The TCR comes from a woman between 35 and 50 years old with Graves' hyperthyroidism that later progressed to Graves' ophthalmopathy. Sequences were obtained from blood. CDR3 protein: CSAPGGLGYGYTF. In DNA, the CDR3 is TGCAGTGCTCCCGGAGGGCTGGGCTATGGCTACACCTTC.